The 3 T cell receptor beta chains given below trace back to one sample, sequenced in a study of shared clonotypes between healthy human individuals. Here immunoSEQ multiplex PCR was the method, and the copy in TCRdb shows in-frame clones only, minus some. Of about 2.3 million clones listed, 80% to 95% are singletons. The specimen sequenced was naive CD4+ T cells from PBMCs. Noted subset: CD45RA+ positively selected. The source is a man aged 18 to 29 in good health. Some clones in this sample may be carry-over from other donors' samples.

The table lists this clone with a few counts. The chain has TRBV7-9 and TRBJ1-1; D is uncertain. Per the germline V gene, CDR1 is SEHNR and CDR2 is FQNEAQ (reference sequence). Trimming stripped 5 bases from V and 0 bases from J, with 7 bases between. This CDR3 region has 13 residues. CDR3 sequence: CASSPDLNTEAFF. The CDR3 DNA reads TGTGCCAGCAGCCCTGACCTGAACACTGAAGCTTTCTTT.

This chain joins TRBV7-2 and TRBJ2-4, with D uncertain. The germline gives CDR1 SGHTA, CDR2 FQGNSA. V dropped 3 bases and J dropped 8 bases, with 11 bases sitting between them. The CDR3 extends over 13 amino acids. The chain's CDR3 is CASSFRIGDIQYF. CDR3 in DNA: TGTGCCAGCAGCTTCCGGATTGGGGACATTCAGTACTTC. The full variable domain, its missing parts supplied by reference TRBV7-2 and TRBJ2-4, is GAGVSQSPSNKVTEKGKDVELRCDPISGHTALYWYRQSLGQGLEFLIYFQGNSAPDKSGLPSDRFSAERTGGSVSTLTIQRTQQEDSAVYLCASSFRIGDIQYFGAGTRLSVL.

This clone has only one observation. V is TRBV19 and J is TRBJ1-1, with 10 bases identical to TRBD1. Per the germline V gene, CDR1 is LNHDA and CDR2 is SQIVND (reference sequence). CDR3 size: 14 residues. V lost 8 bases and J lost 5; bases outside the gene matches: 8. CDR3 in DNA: TGTGCCAGTCGAGACAGGGGGCGTGGGACTGAAGCTTTCTTT. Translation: CASRDRGRGTEAFF.